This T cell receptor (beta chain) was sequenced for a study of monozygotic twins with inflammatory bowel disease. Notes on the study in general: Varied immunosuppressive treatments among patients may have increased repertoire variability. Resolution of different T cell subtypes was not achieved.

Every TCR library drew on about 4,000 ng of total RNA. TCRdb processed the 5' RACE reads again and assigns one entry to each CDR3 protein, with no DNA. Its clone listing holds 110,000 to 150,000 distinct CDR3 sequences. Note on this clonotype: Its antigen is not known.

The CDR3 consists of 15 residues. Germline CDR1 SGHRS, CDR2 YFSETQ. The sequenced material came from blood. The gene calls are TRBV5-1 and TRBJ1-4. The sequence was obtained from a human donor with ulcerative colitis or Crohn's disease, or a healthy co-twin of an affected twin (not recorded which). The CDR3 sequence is CASSFRGATNEKLFF.